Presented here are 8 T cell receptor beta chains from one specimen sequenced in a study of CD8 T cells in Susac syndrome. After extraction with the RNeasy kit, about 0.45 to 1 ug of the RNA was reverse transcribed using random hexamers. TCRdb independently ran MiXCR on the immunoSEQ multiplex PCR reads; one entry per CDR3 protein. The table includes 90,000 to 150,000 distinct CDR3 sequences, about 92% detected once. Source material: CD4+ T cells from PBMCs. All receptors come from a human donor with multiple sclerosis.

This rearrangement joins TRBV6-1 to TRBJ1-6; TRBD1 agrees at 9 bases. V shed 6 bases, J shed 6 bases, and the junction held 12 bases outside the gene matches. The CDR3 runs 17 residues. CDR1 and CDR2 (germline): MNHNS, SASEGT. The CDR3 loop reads CASSRDRVGRSNSPLHF. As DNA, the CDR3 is TGTGCCAGCAGCCGGGACAGGGTCGGGCGTAGTAATTCACCCCTCCACTTT.

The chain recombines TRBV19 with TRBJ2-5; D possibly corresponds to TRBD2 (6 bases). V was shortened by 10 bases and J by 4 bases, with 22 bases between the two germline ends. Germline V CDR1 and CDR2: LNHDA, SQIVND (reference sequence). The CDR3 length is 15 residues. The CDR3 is CATATRAAGTETQYF. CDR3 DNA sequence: TGTGCCACCGCAACCCGGGCCGCGGGAACAGAGACCCAGTACTTC.

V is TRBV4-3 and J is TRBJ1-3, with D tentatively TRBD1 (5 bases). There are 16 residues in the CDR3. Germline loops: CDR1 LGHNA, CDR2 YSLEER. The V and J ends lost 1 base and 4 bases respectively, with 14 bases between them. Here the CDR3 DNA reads TGCGCCAGCAGCCAAGTCCCAGGGCAGGACGGAAACACCATATATTTT. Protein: CASSQVPGQDGNTIYF.

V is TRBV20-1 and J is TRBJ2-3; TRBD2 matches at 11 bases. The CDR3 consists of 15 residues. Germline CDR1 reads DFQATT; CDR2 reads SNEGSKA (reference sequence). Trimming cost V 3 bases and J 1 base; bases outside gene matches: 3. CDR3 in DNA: TGCAGTGCTAGGCTACTAGCGGGAGGCACAGATACGCAGTATTTT. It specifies CSARLLAGGTDTQYF.

CDR3 DNA: TGTGCCAGCTCAGAAGGGACAGGTCGGCCCCAGCATTTT. Protein sequence: CASSEGTGRPQHF. The rearrangement links TRBV18 to TRBJ1-5, with 8 bases fitting TRBD1. The CDR3 spans 13 residues. The V gene end was trimmed by 5 bases and the J gene end by 9 bases; junction bases not matched to a gene: 6. Germline V gene sequence: CDR1 KGHSH, CDR2 LQKENI.

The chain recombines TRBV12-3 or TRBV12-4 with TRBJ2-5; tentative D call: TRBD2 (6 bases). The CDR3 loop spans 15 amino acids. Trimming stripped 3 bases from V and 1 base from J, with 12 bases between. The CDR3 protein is CASSFRVGLQETQYF. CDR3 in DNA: TGTGCCAGCAGTTTCCGGGTGGGACTCCAAGAGACCCAGTACTTC.

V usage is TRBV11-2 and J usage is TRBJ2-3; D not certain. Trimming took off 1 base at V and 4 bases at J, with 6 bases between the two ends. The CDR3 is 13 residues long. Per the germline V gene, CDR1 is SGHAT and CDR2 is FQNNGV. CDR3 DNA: TGTGCCAGCAGCTTAGGAGGAGCAGATACGCAGTATTTT. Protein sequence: CASSLGGADTQYF.

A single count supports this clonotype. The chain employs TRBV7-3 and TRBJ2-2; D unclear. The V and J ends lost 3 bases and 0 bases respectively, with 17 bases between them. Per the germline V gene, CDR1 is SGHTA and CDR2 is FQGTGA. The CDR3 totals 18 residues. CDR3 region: CASSLMSTRAANTGELFF. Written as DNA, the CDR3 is TGTGCCAGCAGCTTGATGTCGACAAGAGCCGCGAACACCGGGGAGCTGTTTTTT.